One sample yielded the 10 T cell receptor beta chains listed below, sequenced in a study of T cell changes during pregnancy in multiple sclerosis. Measured with immunoSEQ multiplex PCR; TCRdb has only the in-frame clones, and not every one. The sample yields some 94,000 clones, more than 85% seen once. Sequencing used peripheral blood, obtained in the first trimester of pregnancy. The receptors shown here come from a female donor with multiple sclerosis, enrolled in a pregnancy study.

V is TRBV10-3 and J is TRBJ2-7; D is uncertain. The CDR3 has 12 residues. Trimming removed 3 bases from V and 6 bases from J, with 9 bases in between. Germline CDR1 is ENHRY and CDR2 is SYGVKD. Here the CDR3 reads CAISDAASEQYF. In nucleotides, the CDR3 is TGTGCCATCAGTGATGCGGCAAGCGAGCAGTACTTC.

This clone was counted a single time. In DNA, the CDR3 is TGTGCCAGCGGTCCTAGCGGCACAGATACGCAGTATTTT. Its protein product is CASGPSGTDTQYF. V is TRBV6-4 and J is TRBJ2-3; a possible D gene is TRBD2 (6 bases). The CDR3 loop spans 13 amino acids. Germline assignment: CDR1 MRHNA and CDR2 SNTAGT. V lost 8 bases to trimming and J lost 1 base, with 10 bases between them.

This chain connects TRBV7-9 to TRBJ2-1; TRBD2 aligns across 7 bases. Germline-derived CDR1 and CDR2 are SEHNR and FQNEAQ (reference sequence). This CDR3 region has 16 residues. V was pared by 1 base and J by 9 bases, with 12 bases of the junction left unmatched. CDR3 residues: CASSLVGTIRQGEQFF. In DNA form, the CDR3 reads TGTGCCAGCAGCTTAGTTGGGACTATAAGACAAGGTGAGCAGTTCTTC.

As DNA, the CDR3 is TGTGCCAGCAGCCAGGCAGGGGAAAGAGAGACCCAGTACTTC. Amino acid sequence: CASSQAGERETQYF. The rearrangement links TRBV27 to TRBJ2-5; a weak D match, TRBD1 (6 bases). The CDR3 runs to 14 residues. V was clipped by 6 bases and J by 4 bases, with 15 bases between them. CDR1 is MNHEY and CDR2 is SMNVEV in the germline V gene (reference sequence).

The chain couples TRBV6-4 to TRBJ1-5, with TRBD1 matching over 7 bases. CDR1 and CDR2 from the germline V gene are MRHNA and SNTAGT. Losses at the gene ends were 4 bases for V and 6 bases for J; bases not matched to a gene: 9. The CDR3 has 15 amino acids. The CDR3 loop is CASSARQGSGQPQHF. DNA of the CDR3: TGTGCCAGCAGTGCCCGACAGGGATCGGGTCAGCCCCAGCATTTT.

The V call is TRBV6-5, the J call TRBJ2-1; no reliable D call. The germline CDR1 and CDR2 sequences are MNHEY and SVGAGI. The CDR3 loop spans 16 amino acids. Trimming took off 0 bases at V and 7 bases at J, with 16 bases between the two ends. The CDR3 region has the DNA TGTGCCAGCAGTTACTCGATAGAGTTCTCCGAGAATGAGCAGTTCTTC. Translation gives CASSYSIEFSENEQFF.

This chain joins TRBV6-1 and TRBJ2-1; D uncertain. The germline V gene encodes CDR1 MNHNS and CDR2 SASEGT. V was pared by 7 bases and J by 7 bases, with 5 bases between. This CDR3 region has 10 residues. CDR3 bases: TGTGCCAGCATCTCGAATGAGCAGTTCTTC. Amino acid sequence: CASISNEQFF.

The chain uses TRBV6-1 and TRBJ1-2; 8 nucleotides match TRBD1. Germline-derived CDR1 and CDR2 are MNHNS and SASEGT. CDR3 length: 14 amino acids. The trim removed 5 bases at V and 0 bases at J, leaving 2 bases unmatched. CDR3 protein: CASSRQGTNYGYTF. CDR3 nucleotide sequence: TGTGCCAGCAGTCGACAGGGGACTAACTATGGCTACACCTTC.

This clone was seen just once. The gene calls are TRBV19 and TRBJ1-5; D is ambiguous. Trimming stripped 3 bases from V and 0 bases from J, with 18 bases between. The germline V gene has CDR1 LNHDA and CDR2 SQIVND (reference sequence). This CDR3 has 18 residues. The CDR3 bases are TGTGCCAGTAGTATGGGGAGTCTTGCCCACTATAGCAATCAGCCCCAGCATTTT. Translation gives CASSMGSLAHYSNQPQHF.

This sequence joins TRBV7-9 and TRBJ2-3; a possible D gene is TRBD1 (8 bases). The CDR3 covers 14 residues. Trimming shortened V by 5 bases and J by 6 bases, and 15 bases separated the two germline ends. CDR1 and CDR2 (germline): SEHNR, FQNEAQ (reference sequence). CDR3: CASSQDRGGDTQYF. For the CDR3, the DNA is TGTGCCAGCAGCCAAGACAGGGGAGGGGATACGCAGTATTTT.